This note documents a single T cell receptor beta chain sequence. The data are from a study of T cell responses to AZD1222 COVID-19 vaccine. Data came from immunoSEQ multiplex PCR; TCRdb stores just in-frame clones and leaves some out. The sample consists of 80,000 to 95,000 clones, about 90% of them appearing once. The ends lost 2 bases at V and 2 bases at J; junction bases unmatched: 2. The CDR3 has 17 residues. CDR1 and CDR2 (germline): SEHNR, FQNEAQ (reference sequence). This chain links TRBV7-9 with TRBJ2-6; the match to TRBD1 covers 11 bases. This clonotype was sampled from an adult in good health. The sequences come from peripheral blood, collected on day 0 of AZD1222 vaccination. CDR3 protein: CASSLPGQGAGANVLTF. The CDR3, as DNA: TGTGCCAGCAGCTTACCGGGACAGGGGGCTGGGGCCAACGTCCTGACTTTC. Using reference TRBV7-9 and TRBJ2-6 for the parts outside the CDR3, the full variable domain is DTGVSQNPRHKITKRGQNVTFRCDPISEHNRLYWYRQTLGQGPEFLTYFQNEAQLEKSRLLSDRFSAERPKGSFSTLEIQRTEQGDSAMYLCASSLPGQGAGANVLTFGAGSRLTVL.